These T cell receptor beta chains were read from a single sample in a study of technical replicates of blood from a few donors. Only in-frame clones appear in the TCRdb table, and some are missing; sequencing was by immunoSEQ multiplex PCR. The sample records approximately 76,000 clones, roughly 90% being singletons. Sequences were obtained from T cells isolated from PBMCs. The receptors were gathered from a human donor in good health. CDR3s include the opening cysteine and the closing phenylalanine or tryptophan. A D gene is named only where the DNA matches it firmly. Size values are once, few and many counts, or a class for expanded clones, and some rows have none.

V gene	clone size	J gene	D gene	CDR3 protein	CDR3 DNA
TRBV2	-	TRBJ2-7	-	CASSVQWYEQYF	TGTGCCAGCAGTGTTCAGTGGTACGAGCAGTACTTC
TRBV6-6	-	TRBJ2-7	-	CASSYREYDEQYF	TGTGCCAGCAGTTACCGGGAGTATGACGAGCAGTACTTC
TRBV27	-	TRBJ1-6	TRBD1	CASQTGAYNSPLHF	TGTGCCAGCCAGACAGGGGCATATAATTCACCCCTCCACTTT
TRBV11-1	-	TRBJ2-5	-	CASSPDTQETQYF	TGTGCCAGCAGCCCGGACACCCAAGAGACCCAGTACTTC
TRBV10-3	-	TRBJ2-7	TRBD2	CAISGLAGGSYEQYF	TGTGCCATCAGTGGACTAGCGGGAGGTTCCTACGAGCAGTACTTC
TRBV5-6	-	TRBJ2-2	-	CASSLFLPEGTGELFF	TGTGCCAGCAGCTTGTTTCTTCCGGAGGGCACCGGGGAGCTGTTTTTT
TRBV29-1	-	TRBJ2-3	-	CSVGRTLQTSTDTQYF	TGCAGCGTCGGACGGACTCTACAGACTAGCACAGATACGCAGTATTTT
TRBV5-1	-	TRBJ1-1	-	CASSWRGGATNTEAFF	TGCGCCAGCAGCTGGCGGGGGGGGGCAACGAACACTGAAGCTTTCTTT
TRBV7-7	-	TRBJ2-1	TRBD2	CASSPSGGYYNEQFF	TGTGCCAGCAGCCCTAGCGGGGGGTACTACAATGAGCAGTTCTTC
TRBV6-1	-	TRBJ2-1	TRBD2	CASSDHASGNGFF	TGTGCCAGCAGTGACCATGCTAGCGGGAACGGCTTCTTC
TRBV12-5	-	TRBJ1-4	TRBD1	CASAHRGLGTNEKLFF	TGTGCTAGTGCTCACAGGGGGCTTGGGACTAATGAAAAACTGTTTTTT
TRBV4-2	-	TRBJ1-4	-	CASSQDGAAGEKLFF	TGTGCCAGCAGCCAAGATGGGGCAGCAGGTGAAAAACTGTTTTTT
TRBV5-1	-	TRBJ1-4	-	CASSLDRANEKLFF	TGCGCCAGCAGCTTGGACAGAGCTAATGAAAAACTGTTTTTT
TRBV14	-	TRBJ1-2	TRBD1	CASSPTGTAYGYTF	TGTGCCAGCAGCCCCACGGGGACAGCTTATGGCTACACCTTC
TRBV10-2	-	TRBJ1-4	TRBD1	CASSDRATNEKLFF	TGCGCCAGCAGCGACAGGGCAACTAATGAAAAACTGTTTTTT
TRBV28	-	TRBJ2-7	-	CASSWGRGGEQYF	TGTGCCAGCAGTTGGGGCAGGGGTGGCGAGCAGTACTTC
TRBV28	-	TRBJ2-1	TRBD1	CASSYHRTGYVYNEQFF	TGTGCCAGCAGTTATCACCGGACAGGGTACGTCTACAATGAGCAGTTCTTC
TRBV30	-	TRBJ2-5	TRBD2	CAWNRDYQETQYF	TGTGCCTGGAACCGGGACTATCAAGAGACCCAGTACTTC
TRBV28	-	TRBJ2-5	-	CASKVTGETQYF	TGTGCCAGCAAGGTTACCGGGGAGACCCAGTACTTC
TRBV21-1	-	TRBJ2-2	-	CASSKVQGEDTGELFF	TGTGCCAGCAGCAAAGTACAGGGGGAGGACACCGGGGAGCTGTTTTTT
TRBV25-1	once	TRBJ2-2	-	CASSGVVGELFF	TGTGCCAGCAGTGGAGTAGTAGGGGAGCTGTTTTTT
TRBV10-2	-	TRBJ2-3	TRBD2	CASRTSGSKDTQYF	TGCGCCAGCCGGACTAGCGGGTCTAAAGATACGCAGTATTTT
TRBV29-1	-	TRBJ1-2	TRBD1	CSVGTGGGYGYTF	TGCAGCGTCGGGACAGGGGGCGGTTATGGCTACACCTTC
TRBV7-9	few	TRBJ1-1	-	CASSLRRAEGSFF	TGTGCCAGCAGTCTTAGGAGGGCCGAGGGGTCTTTCTTT
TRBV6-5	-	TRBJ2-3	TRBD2	CASSYASGYTDTQYF	TGTGCCAGCAGTTACGCTAGCGGCTACACAGATACGCAGTATTTT
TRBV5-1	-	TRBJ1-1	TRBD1	CASSSWTGLGTEAFF	TGCGCCAGCAGCTCCTGGACAGGGTTGGGCACTGAAGCTTTCTTT
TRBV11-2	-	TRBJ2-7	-	CASSLMLGGAYEQYF	TGTGCCAGCAGCTTAATGCTTGGCGGGGCCTACGAGCAGTACTTC
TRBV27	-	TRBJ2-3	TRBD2	CASSLGGASSGRAQYF	TGTGCCAGCAGTTTGGGAGGGGCCAGCTCAGGGCGTGCGCAGTATTTT
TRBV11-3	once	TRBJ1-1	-	CASSLGYMNTEAFF	TGTGCCAGCAGCTTAGGTTATATGAACACTGAAGCTTTCTTT
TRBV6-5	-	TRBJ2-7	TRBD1	CASSYSTGSSYEQYF	TGTGCCAGCAGTTACTCGACAGGGAGCTCCTACGAGCAGTACTTC
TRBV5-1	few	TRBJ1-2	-	CASSLRTVSDYGYTF	TGCGCCAGCAGCCTCCGGACAGTGAGTGACTATGGCTACACCTTC
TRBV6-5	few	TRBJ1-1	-	CASFLTPGSTEAFF	TGTGCCAGCTTCCTTACTCCCGGTTCCACTGAAGCTTTCTTT
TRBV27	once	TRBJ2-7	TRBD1	CATGQVTYEQYF	TGTGCCACCGGACAGGTAACCTACGAGCAGTACTTC
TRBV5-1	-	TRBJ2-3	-	CASSLGTPSDTQYF	TGCGCCAGCAGCTTGGGGACTCCTTCAGATACGCAGTATTTT
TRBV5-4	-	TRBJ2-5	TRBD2	CASSTTSGKTQYF	TGTGCCAGCAGCACGACTAGCGGAAAGACCCAGTACTTC
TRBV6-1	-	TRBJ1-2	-	CASSEIQGYHFYGYTF	TGTGCCAGCAGTGAAATCCAGGGGTATCATTTCTATGGCTACACCTTC
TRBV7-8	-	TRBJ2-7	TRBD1	CASSRYDRAYEQYF	TGTGCCAGCAGCCGATACGACAGGGCCTACGAGCAGTACTTC
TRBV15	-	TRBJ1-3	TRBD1	CATSDPGQGSGNTIYF	TGTGCCACCAGCGATCCCGGACAGGGCTCTGGAAACACCATATATTTT
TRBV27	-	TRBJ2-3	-	CASSLVLGGTSTDTQYF	TGTGCCAGCAGTTTAGTTCTCGGGGGTACTAGCACAGATACGCAGTATTTT
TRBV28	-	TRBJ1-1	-	CASSLESSAFF	TGTGCCAGCAGTTTAGAGTCGTCCGCTTTCTTT
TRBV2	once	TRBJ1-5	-	CASSPTGMDQPQHF	TGTGCCAGCAGTCCAACAGGGATGGATCAGCCCCAGCATTTT
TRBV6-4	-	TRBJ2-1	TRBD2	CASSEGGGAIHEQFF	TGTGCCAGCAGTGAGGGCGGGGGGGCCATCCATGAGCAGTTCTTC
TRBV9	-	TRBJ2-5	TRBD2	CASSVVGSGGPQQETQYF	TGTGCCAGCAGCGTAGTCGGTAGCGGGGGGCCGCAGCAAGAGACCCAGTACTTC
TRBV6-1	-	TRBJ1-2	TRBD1	CASSEKGGTGFYGYTF	TGTGCCAGCAGTGAAAAAGGCGGGACAGGGTTTTATGGCTACACCTTC
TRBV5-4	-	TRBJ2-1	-	CASSEEYNEQFF	TGTGCCAGCAGCGAGGAATACAATGAGCAGTTCTTC
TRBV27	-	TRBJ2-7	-	CAVSPLGTSYEQYF	TGTGCCGTATCCCCTCTAGGAACTTCCTACGAGCAGTACTTC
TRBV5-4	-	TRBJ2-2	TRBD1	CASSLAGTADTGELFF	TGTGCCAGCAGCTTGGCCGGGACAGCGGACACCGGGGAGCTGTTTTTT
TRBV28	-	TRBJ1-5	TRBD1	CASRGDRDSNQPQHF	TGTGCCAGCAGGGGGGACAGGGATAGCAATCAGCCCCAGCATTTT
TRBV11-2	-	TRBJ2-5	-	CASSLGSVSQETQYF	TGTGCCAGCAGCTTAGGATCGGTGAGCCAAGAGACCCAGTACTTC
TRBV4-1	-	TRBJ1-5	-	CASSQGVILGGRGDHNQPQHF	TGCGCCAGCAGCCAAGGAGTAATTTTGGGGGGGCGTGGGGATCACAATCAGCCCCAGCATTTT
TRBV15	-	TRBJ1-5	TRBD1	CATSRDVGTATRQHF	TGTGCCACCAGCAGAGACGTAGGGACAGCCACCCGCCAGCATTTT
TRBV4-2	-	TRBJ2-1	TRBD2	CASSQEGTSGSPLYNEQFF	TGTGCCAGCAGCCAAGAGGGGACTAGCGGATCCCCCCTTTACAATGAGCAGTTCTTC
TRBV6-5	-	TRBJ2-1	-	CASSRQDSSYNEQFF	TGTGCCAGCAGTCGACAGGATAGCTCCTACAATGAGCAGTTCTTC
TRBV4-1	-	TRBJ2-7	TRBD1	CASSHKQGTYEQYF	TGCGCCAGCAGCCACAAACAGGGGACCTACGAGCAGTACTTC
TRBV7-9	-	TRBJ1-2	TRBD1	CASSLTGTNYGYTF	TGTGCCAGCAGCCTGACAGGGACTAACTATGGCTACACCTTC
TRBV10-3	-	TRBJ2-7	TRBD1	CAISGVGQGAYEQYF	TGTGCCATCAGTGGGGTTGGACAGGGGGCCTACGAGCAGTACTTC